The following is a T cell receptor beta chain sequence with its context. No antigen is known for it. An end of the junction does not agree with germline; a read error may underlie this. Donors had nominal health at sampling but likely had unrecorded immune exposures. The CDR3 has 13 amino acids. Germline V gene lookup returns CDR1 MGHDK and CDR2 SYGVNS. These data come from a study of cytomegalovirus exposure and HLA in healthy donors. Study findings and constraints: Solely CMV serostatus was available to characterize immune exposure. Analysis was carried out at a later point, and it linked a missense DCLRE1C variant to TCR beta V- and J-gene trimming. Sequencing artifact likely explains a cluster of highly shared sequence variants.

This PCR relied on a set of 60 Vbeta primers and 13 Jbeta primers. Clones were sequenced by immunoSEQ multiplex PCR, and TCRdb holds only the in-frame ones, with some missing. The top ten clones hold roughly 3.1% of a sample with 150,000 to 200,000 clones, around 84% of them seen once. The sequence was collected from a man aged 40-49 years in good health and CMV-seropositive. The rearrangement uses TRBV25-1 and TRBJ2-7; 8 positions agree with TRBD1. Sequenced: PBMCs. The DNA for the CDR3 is TGTGCCAGCAGTAACAGGGGGAGCTACGAGCAGTATTTC. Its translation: CASSNRGSYEQYF.